This T cell receptor (beta chain) was obtained from a study of CD8 T cells in ankylosing spondylitis. Study-wide findings and caveats: In reactive arthritis synovial fluid and blood, some motif variants had been reported before. Within matched ankylosing spondylitis synovial fluid, disease-linked clones were reportedly significantly enriched. Typical of ankylosing spondylitis blood, it appeared, was a TCR beta motif of eight highly homologous variants.

The CDR3 runs to 15 residues. Trimming left V 2 bases short and J 2 bases short, with 9 bases between. In making TCR beta libraries, quantitative 5'-RACE with molecular barcodes was used. TCRdb called the 5' RACE reads again in MiXCR, with one record for every CDR3 protein. This sample has 15,000 to 20,000 distinct CDR3 sequences, with roughly 8.2% found just once. This clonotype was seen repeatedly, ten times or more. Antigen unknown. The rearrangement links TRBV12-3 or TRBV12-4 to TRBJ2-2, with D unclear. The source material was blood. The clonotype was recovered from a male donor with ankylosing spondylitis or in good health (not recorded which). The CDR3 is CASSLPRTNTGELFF. The CDR3 bases are TGTGCCAGCAGTTTACCCCGAACCAACACCGGGGAGCTGTTTTTT.